Included here is one T cell receptor beta chain sequence, with context. The data stem from a study of PD-L1 blockade in urothelial cancer. This table comes from immunoSEQ multiplex PCR, and its TCRdb copy is limited to in-frame clones, with some not included. The sample lists some 29,000 clones, about 87% occurring once. This CDR3 spans 15 amino acids. Germline V lookup: CDR1 MGHRA, CDR2 YSYEKL. V was pared by 4 bases and J by 3 bases, with 13 bases between. The sequencing here drew on PBMCs, taken around atezolizumab (anti-PD-L1) treatment. The chain couples TRBV4-1 to TRBJ1-5; TRBD1 is a possible D gene (6 bases). The source is a man aged 50 to 59 with urothelial cancer. The CDR3 DNA is TGCGCCAGCAGCCCAGAGGACAGAAACAATCAGCCCCAGCATTTT. Translating it yields CASSPEDRNNQPQHF.